This T cell receptor (beta chain) appears in the sequencing data of a study of T cell responses to AZD1222 COVID-19 vaccine. Study results and caveats: Regions left unmutated in variants are reportedly the target of nearly half of spike-specific TCRs. Baseline seropositivity characterized only a handful of AZD1222 recipients. In all cases, repertoires were sampled only after the peak T cell response.

Comments on this clone: The antigen is unknown.

Some clones are missing from TCRdb's copy, which holds only in-frame ones; the method was immunoSEQ multiplex PCR. This sample's table has more than 110,000 clones. Specimen: peripheral blood. The clonotype comes from an adult in good health.

CDR3 in amino acids: CASSPSYGGLARAARGDTQYF. Here the CDR3 DNA reads TGTGCCAGCAGCCCTTCCTACGGAGGACTAGCCCGGGCGGCGCGGGGAGATACGCAGTATTTT. This rearrangement joins TRBV7-6 to TRBJ2-3; 8 nucleotides agree with TRBD2. The CDR3 has 21 residues. With 5 bases clipped from V and 5 bases from J, the junction kept 27 bases outside the gene matches. The V gene's germline CDR1 is SGHVS and CDR2 FNYEAQ.